A single sample gave rise to the 8 T cell receptor beta chains below, sequenced in a study of blood T cell repertoires in COVID-19. TCRdb's copy holds only in-frame clones and misses some; the assay was immunoSEQ multiplex PCR. The sample includes roughly 55,000 clones, around 90% seen only once; the top ten take around 6.5%. The sequencing sample was made of peripheral blood. The receptor source for this set is a man aged 50 or older with active COVID-19.

The rearrangement links TRBV5-4 to TRBJ1-2; 10 bases are shared with TRBD1. After removal of 3 bases from V and 0 bases from J, the junction contained 8 bases not matched to a gene. The CDR3 totals 17 residues. The germline V gene encodes CDR1 SGHNT and CDR2 YYREEE (reference sequence). In nucleotides, the CDR3 is TGTGCCAGCAGCTCCGGAGAGGACAGGGGGACTAACTATGGCTACACCTTC. Its protein product is CASSSGEDRGTNYGYTF.

The chain joins TRBV7-8 to TRBJ1-1, with TRBD1 as a possible D gene (5 bases). CDR1 is SGHVS, CDR2 FQNEAQ, per germline. The CDR3 extends over 16 amino acids. Trimming took off 5 bases at V and 0 bases at J, with 16 bases between the two ends. The CDR3 DNA follows: TGTGCCAGCAGCCCCAGGCCCGACAGAGTGAACACTGAAGCTTTCTTT. It translates to CASSPRPDRVNTEAFF.

This chain joins TRBV4-2 and TRBJ2-1; TRBD2 matches 9 bases. J gave up 12 bases and V 1 base, and 7 bases lay outside the gene matches. Looked up from germline, CDR1 is LGHNA and CDR2 is YNFKEQ. The CDR3 covers 14 residues. The CDR3 DNA follows: TGTGCCAGCAGCCAAGTAGGCGGGGGGGCAAGGCAGTTCTTC. Residues: CASSQVGGGARQFF.

The chain employs TRBV6-2 or TRBV6-3 and TRBJ2-6; a possible D gene is TRBD1 (6 bases). This CDR3 is built from 15 residues. V lost 5 bases to trimming and J lost 4 bases, with 12 bases between them. Germline lookup yields CDR1 MNHEY and CDR2 SVGEGT. This CDR3 reads CASSDRFSGANVLTF. CDR3 sequence (DNA): TGTGCCAGCAGTGACAGGTTTTCAGGGGCCAACGTCCTGACTTTC.

This chain uses TRBV2 with TRBJ2-4; 7 nucleotides align to TRBD1. The CDR3 spans 19 residues. The junction had 23 bases not matched to a gene; V was cut back by 5 bases and J by 7 bases. Per germline, CDR1 SNHLY and CDR2 FYNNEI. CDR3 protein: CASSNEEGADLGVDNIQYF. In DNA, the CDR3 is TGTGCCAGCAGTAATGAAGAGGGGGCCGACCTGGGTGTAGATAACATTCAGTACTTC.

The chain joins TRBV6-5 to TRBJ2-1; a possible D gene is TRBD1 (7 bases). From germline, CDR1 is MNHEY and CDR2 SVGAGI. This CDR3 has 13 amino acids. The V and J ends lost 5 bases and 10 bases respectively, with 15 bases between them. As DNA, the CDR3 is TGTGCCAGCAGTCCCCCCCAGGGGGGAGAGCAGTTCTTC. This codes for CASSPPQGGEQFF.

The chain employs TRBV7-8 and TRBJ2-7; D gene ambiguous. Trimming took 5 bases from V and 4 from J, leaving 15 bases between them. The CDR3 runs to 14 residues. CDR1 is SGHVS, CDR2 FQNEAQ, per germline. The CDR3 coding sequence is TGTGCCAGCAGCCCAGAAGGTGGAGCTTACGAGCAGTACTTC. Protein sequence: CASSPEGGAYEQYF.

The rearrangement joins TRBV6-6 to TRBJ2-3; D is perhaps TRBD2 (6 bases). V lost 10 bases, J lost 0 bases, and 14 bases lay in between. Per germline, CDR1 MNHNY and CDR2 SVGAGI (reference sequence). The CDR3 has 14 residues. CDR3 DNA sequence: TGTGCCATCTCATTGGGACTGAGCACAGATACGCAGTATTTT. It is translated as CAISLGLSTDTQYF.